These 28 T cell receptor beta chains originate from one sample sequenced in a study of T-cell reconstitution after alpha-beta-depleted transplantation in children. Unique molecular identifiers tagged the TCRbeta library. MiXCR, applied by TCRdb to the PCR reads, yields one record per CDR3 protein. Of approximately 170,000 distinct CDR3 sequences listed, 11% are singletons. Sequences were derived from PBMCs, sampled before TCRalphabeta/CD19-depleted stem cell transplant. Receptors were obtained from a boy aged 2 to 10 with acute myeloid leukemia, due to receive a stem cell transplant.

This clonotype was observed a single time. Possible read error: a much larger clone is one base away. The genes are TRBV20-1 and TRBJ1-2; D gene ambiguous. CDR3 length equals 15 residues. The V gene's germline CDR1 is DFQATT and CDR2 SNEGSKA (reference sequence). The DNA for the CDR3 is TGCAGTGCTAGAGATTCTGGCGGCAGGACTTATGGCTACAACTTC. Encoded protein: CSARDSGGRTYGYNF.

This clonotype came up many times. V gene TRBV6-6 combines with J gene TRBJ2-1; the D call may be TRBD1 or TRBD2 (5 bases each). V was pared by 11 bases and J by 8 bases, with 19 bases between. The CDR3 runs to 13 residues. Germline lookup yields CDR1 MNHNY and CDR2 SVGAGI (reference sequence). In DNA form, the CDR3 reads TGTGCCGCCGGGACCTATATTGTGGATGAGCAGTTCTTC. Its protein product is CAAGTYIVDEQFF.

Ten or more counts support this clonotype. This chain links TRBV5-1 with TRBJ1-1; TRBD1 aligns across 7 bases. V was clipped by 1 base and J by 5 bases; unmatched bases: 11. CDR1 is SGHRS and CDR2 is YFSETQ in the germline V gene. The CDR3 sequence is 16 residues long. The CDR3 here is CASSLTILQGRTEAFF. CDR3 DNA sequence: TGCGCCAGCAGCTTGACAATATTACAGGGGAGGACTGAAGCTTTCTTT.

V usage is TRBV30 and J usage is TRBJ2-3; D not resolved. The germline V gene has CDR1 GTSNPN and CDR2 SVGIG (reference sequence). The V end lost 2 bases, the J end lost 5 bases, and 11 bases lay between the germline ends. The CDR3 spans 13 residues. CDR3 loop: CAWSKNRGDTQYF. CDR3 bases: TGTGCCTGGAGTAAAAATAGAGGAGATACGCAGTATTTT.

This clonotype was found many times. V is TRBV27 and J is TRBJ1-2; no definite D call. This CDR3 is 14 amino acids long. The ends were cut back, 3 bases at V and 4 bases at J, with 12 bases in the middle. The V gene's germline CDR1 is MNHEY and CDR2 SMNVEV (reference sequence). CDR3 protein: CASSLAGFRYGYTF. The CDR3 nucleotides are TGTGCCAGCAGTTTGGCAGGATTCCGCTATGGCTACACCTTC.

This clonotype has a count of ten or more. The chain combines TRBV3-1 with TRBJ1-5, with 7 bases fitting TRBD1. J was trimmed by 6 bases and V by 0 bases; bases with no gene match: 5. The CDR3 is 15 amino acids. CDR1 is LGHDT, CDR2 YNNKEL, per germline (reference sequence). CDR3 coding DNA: TGTGCCAGCAGCCAAGATTTGGCAGGGGGTCAGCCCCAGCATTTT. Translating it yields CASSQDLAGGQPQHF.

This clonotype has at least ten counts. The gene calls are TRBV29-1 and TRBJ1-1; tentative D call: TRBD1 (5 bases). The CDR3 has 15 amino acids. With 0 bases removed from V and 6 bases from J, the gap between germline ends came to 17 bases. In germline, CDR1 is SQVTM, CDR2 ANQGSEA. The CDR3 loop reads CSVEDNPGRPAEAFF. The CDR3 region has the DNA TGCAGCGTTGAAGATAACCCGGGGCGTCCTGCTGAAGCTTTCTTT.

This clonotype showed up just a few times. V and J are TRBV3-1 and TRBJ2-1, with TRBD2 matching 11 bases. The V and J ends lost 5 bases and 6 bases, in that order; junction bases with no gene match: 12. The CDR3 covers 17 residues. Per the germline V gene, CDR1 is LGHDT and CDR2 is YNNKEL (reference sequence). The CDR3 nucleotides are TGTGCCAGCAGCAGGGAGCTGACTAGCGGGGAGTCCAATGAGCAGTTCTTC. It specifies CASSRELTSGESNEQFF.

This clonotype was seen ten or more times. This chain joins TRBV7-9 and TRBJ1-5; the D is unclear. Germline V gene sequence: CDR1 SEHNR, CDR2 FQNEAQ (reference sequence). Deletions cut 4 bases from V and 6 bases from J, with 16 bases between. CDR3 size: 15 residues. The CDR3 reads CASSSGREESQPQHF. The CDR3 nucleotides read TGTGCCAGCAGCTCGGGCCGGGAGGAGTCTCAGCCCCAGCATTTT. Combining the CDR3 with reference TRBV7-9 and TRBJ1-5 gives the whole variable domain DTGVSQNPRHKITKRGQNVTFRCDPISEHNRLYWYRQTLGQGPEFLTYFQNEAQLEKSRLLSDRFSAERPKGSFSTLEIQRTEQGDSAMYLCASSSGREESQPQHFGDGTRLSIL.

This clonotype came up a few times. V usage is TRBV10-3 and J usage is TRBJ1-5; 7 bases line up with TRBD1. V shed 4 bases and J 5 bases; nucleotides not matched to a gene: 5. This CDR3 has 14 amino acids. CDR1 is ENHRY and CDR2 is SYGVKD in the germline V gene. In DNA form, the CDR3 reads TGTGCCATCAGTGCCAGAGGGGGCGATCAGCCCCAGCATTTT. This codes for CAISARGGDQPQHF.

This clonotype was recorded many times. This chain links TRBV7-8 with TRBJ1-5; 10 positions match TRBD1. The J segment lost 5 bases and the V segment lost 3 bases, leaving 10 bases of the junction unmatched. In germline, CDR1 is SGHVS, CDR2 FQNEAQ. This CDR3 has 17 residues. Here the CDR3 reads CASSFRRDRGFDQPQHF. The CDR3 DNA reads TGTGCCAGCAGCTTCCGCCGGGACAGGGGATTCGATCAGCCCCAGCATTTT. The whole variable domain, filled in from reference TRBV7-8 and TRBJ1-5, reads GAGVSQSPRYKVAKRGQDVALRCDPISGHVSLFWYQQALGQGPEFLTYFQNEAQLDKSGLPSDRFFAERPEGSVSTLKIQRTQQEDSAVYLCASSFRRDRGFDQPQHFGDGTRLSIL.

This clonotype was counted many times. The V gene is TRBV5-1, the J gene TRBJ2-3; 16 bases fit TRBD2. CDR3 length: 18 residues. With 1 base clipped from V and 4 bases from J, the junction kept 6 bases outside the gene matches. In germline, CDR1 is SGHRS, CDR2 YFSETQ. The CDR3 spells CASSLSGLAGGLADTQYF. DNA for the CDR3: TGCGCCAGCAGCTTGTCGGGACTAGCGGGAGGGCTTGCAGATACGCAGTATTTT.

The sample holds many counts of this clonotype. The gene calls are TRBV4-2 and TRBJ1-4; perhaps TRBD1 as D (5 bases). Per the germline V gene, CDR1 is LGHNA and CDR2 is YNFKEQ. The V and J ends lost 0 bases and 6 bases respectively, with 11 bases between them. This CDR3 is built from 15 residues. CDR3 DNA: TGTGCCAGCAGCCAAGACAAGCTGGGGGATGAAAAACTGTTTTTT. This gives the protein CASSQDKLGDEKLFF.

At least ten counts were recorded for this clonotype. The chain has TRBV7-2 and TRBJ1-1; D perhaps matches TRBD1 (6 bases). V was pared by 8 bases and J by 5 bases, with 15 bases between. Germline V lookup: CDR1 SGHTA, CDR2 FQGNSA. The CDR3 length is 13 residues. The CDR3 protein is CASSDRLITEAFF. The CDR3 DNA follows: TGTGCCAGCTCCGACAGGTTGATAACTGAAGCTTTCTTT.

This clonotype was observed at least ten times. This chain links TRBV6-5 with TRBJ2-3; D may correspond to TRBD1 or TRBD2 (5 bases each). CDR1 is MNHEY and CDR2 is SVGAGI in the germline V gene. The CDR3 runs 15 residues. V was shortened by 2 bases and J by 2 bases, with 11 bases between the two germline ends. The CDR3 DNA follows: TGTGCCAGCAGTTACCACGGGGCGCCCACAGATACGCAGTATTTT. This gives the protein CASSYHGAPTDTQYF.

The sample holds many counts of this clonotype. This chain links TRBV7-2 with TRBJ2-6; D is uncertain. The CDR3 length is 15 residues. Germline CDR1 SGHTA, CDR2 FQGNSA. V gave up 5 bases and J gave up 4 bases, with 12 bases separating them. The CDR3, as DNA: TGTGCCAGCAGCCAGAGCCCGGAGGGGGCCAACGTCCTGACTTTC. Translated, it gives CASSQSPEGANVLTF. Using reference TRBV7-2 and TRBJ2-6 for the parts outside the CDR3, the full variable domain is GAGVSQSPSNKVTEKGKDVELRCDPISGHTALYWYRQSLGQGLEFLIYFQGNSAPDKSGLPSDRFSAERTGGSVSTLTIQRTQQEDSAVYLCASSQSPEGANVLTFGAGSRLTVL.

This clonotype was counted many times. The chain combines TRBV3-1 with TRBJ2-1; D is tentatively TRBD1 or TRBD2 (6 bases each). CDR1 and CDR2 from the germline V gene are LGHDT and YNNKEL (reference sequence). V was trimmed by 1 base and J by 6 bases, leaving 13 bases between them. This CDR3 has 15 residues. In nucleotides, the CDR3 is TGTGCCAGCAGCCAAGGTGGAGGGGGAGGCAATGAGCAGTTCTTC. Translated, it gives CASSQGGGGGNEQFF.

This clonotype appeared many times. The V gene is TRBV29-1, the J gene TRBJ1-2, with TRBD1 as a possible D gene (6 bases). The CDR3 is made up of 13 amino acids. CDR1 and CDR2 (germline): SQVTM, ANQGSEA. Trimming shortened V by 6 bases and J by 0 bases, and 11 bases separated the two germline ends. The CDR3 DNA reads TGCAGCGTCACAGGGTCCCCTAACTATGGCTACACCTTC. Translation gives CSVTGSPNYGYTF.

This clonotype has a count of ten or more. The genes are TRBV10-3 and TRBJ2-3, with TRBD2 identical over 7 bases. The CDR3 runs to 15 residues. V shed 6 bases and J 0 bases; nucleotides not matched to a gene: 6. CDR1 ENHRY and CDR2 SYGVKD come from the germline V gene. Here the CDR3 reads CAISSLADSTDTQYF. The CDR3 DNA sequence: TGTGCCATCAGCTCCCTAGCGGACAGCACAGATACGCAGTATTTT.

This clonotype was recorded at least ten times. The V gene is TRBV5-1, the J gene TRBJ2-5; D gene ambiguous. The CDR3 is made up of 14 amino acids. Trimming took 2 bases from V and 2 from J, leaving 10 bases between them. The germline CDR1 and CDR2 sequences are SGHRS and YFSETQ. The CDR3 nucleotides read TGCGCCAGCAGCTTTTCAGACACACAAGAGACCCAGTACTTC. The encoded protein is CASSFSDTQETQYF.

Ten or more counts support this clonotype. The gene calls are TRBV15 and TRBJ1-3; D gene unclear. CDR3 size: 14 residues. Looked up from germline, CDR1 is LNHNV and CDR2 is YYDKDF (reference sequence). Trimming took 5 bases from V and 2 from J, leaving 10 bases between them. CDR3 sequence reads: CATSRASTGNTIYF. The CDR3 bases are TGTGCCACCAGCCGGGCGAGTACTGGAAACACCATATATTTT.

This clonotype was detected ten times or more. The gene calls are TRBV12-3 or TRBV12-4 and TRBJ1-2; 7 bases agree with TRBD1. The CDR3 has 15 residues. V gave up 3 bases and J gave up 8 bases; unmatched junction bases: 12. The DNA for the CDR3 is TGTGCCAGCAGTTTCACAGGGGTGCTGACTGGAGGCTACACCTTC. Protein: CASSFTGVLTGGYTF.

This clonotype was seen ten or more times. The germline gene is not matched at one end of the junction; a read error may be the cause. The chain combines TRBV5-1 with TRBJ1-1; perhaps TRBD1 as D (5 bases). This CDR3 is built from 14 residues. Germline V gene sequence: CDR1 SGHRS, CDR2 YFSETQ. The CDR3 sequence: CASSLGTVNTEAFF. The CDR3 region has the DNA TGTGCCAGCAGTTTAGGGACGGTGAACACTGAAGCTTTCTTT.

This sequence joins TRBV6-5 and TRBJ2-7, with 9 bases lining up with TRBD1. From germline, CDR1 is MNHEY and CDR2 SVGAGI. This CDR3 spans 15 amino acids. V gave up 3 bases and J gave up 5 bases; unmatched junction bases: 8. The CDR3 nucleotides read TGTGCCAGCAGTTATACCGGGACAGGGAAGCACGAGCAGTACTTC. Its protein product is CASSYTGTGKHEQYF.

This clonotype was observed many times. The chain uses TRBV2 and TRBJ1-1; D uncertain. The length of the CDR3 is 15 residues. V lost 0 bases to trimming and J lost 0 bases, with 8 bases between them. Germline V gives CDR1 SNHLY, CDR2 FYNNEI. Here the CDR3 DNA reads TGTGCCAGCAGTGAAGCCGGGGTGATGAACACTGAAGCTTTCTTT. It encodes CASSEAGVMNTEAFF.

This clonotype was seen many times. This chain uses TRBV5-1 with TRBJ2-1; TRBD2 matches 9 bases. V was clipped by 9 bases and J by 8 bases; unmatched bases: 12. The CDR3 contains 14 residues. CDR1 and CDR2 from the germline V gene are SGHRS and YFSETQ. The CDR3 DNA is TGCGCCACCCGCGGGGGGGCTACATTCCATGAGCAGTTCTTC. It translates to CATRGGATFHEQFF.

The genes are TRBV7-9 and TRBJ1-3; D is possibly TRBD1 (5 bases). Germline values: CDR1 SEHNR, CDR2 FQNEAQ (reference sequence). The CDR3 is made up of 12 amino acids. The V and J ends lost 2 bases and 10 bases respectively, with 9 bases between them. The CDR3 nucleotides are TGTGCCAGCAGCTTACAGGGATGGACCATATATTTT. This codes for CASSLQGWTIYF.

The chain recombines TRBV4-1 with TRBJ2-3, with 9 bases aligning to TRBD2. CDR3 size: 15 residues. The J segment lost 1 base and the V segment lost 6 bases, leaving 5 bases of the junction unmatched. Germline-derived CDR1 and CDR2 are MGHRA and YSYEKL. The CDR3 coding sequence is TGCGCCAGCAGGTCCCCTAGCGGGGGCACAGATACGCAGTATTTT. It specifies CASRSPSGGTDTQYF.